Sequencing of this T cell receptor (beta chain) was carried out in a study of T cell responses to AZD1222 COVID-19 vaccine. Study-level points and caveats: Most donors were white British, females outnumbered males, and clonal diversity was possibly underestimated.

As concerns this clone: Its antigen is not known.

Clones were sequenced by immunoSEQ multiplex PCR, and TCRdb holds only the in-frame ones, with some missing. Here the sample spans 130,000 to 150,000 clones, under 95% being singletons. The CDR3 runs to 14 residues. Unmatched junction bases numbered 4, after V lost 5 bases and J lost 4 bases. Germline CDR1 is LGHDT and CDR2 is YNNKEL (reference sequence). This chain connects TRBV3-1 (or the pseudogene TRBV3-2) to TRBJ2-7, with 11 bases matching TRBD2. Sequencing was performed on peripheral blood, taken on day 0 of AZD1222 vaccination. The source of this sequence is an adult in good health. In DNA, the CDR3 is TGTGCCAGCAGCTTACTAGCGGGAGAATACGAGCAGTACTTC. As protein: CASSLLAGEYEQYF.